One sample yielded the 8 T cell receptor beta chains listed below, sequenced in a study of blood T cell repertoires in COVID-19. The protocol was immunoSEQ multiplex PCR, while the TCRdb copy is restricted to in-frame clones and leaves out a portion. This table has approximately 250,000 clones, under 90% appearing once. What was sequenced was peripheral blood. The receptors shown here come from a man aged 55-75 years with acute or convalescent COVID-19.

In this sample, this clone turned up once. The V and J genes are TRBV6-6 and TRBJ2-7; TRBD2 might be the D (5 bases). V lost 6 bases and J 3 bases, leaving 18 bases between the germline ends. This CDR3 has 15 amino acids. Per germline, CDR1 MNHNY and CDR2 SVGAGI (reference sequence). CDR3 in DNA: TGTGCCAGCAGCTTTCCAGGACTCAGAGGCTACGAGCAGTACTTC. Translating gives CASSFPGLRGYEQYF.

This clone showed up just once. The chain joins TRBV14 to TRBJ1-4; D remains unclear. The CDR3 loop spans 14 amino acids. Germline V gene data show CDR1 as SGHDN and CDR2 as FVKESK. Deletions cut 1 base from V and 5 bases from J, with 8 bases between. The CDR3 spells CASSQAPRNEKLFF. The CDR3 nucleotides are TGTGCCAGCAGCCAAGCCCCCCGGAATGAAAAACTGTTTTTT.

The chain combines TRBV19 with TRBJ2-7; no clear D. Germline V lookup: CDR1 LNHDA, CDR2 SQIVND (reference sequence). Trimming left V 1 base short and J 1 base short, with 8 bases between. The CDR3 runs to 14 residues. This CDR3 reads CASSIGSRSYEQYF. The CDR3 DNA is TGTGCCAGTAGTATAGGAAGCCGATCCTACGAGCAGTACTTC.

The J gene is TRBJ1-2, the V gene TRBV5-1; 9 bases map to TRBD1. CDR3 size: 13 residues. CDR1 and CDR2 from the germline V gene are SGHRS and YFSETQ. Unmatched junction bases numbered 4, after V lost 3 bases and J lost 7 bases. In DNA, the CDR3 is TGCGCCAGCAGCTATACAGGGGGCCGTGGCTACACCTTC. As protein: CASSYTGGRGYTF.

V usage is TRBV18 and J usage is TRBJ2-7, with 9 bases matching TRBD1. The germline CDR1 and CDR2 sequences are KGHSH and LQKENI. CDR3 length: 15 residues. The ends lost 1 base at V and 6 bases at J; junction bases unmatched: 7. The CDR3 region is CASSPLDRGSGEQYF. CDR3 coding DNA: TGTGCCAGCTCACCACTTGACAGGGGGTCGGGCGAGCAGTACTTC.

This sequence joins TRBV7-2 and TRBJ2-3; D perhaps matches TRBD1 (5 bases). The V gene's germline CDR1 is SGHTA and CDR2 FQGNSA. The CDR3 has 15 residues. V was pared by 3 bases and J by 5 bases, with 15 bases between. CDR3 region: CASSLIQGPGDTQYF. The CDR3 DNA follows: TGTGCCAGCAGCTTGATCCAGGGTCCGGGAGATACGCAGTATTTT.

This clone showed up just once. The DNA for the CDR3 is TGTGCCAGCACCCCCACAGGGGGCTTTCAGCCCCAGCATTTT. Translated: CASTPTGGFQPQHF. This rearrangement joins TRBV2 to TRBJ1-5, with 9 nucleotides matching TRBD1. V lost 7 bases and J lost 6; bases outside the gene matches: 7. CDR1 is SNHLY and CDR2 is FYNNEI in the germline V gene. The CDR3 has 14 residues.

The chain couples TRBV6-5 to TRBJ2-1; 7 bases line up with TRBD2. Germline V gene lookup returns CDR1 MNHEY and CDR2 SVGAGI. This CDR3 is built from 15 residues. With 5 bases clipped from V and 4 bases from J, the junction kept 8 bases outside the gene matches. CDR3 sequence reads: CASSRIGRAYNEQFF. CDR3 coding DNA: TGTGCCAGCAGTCGCATTGGGAGGGCTTACAATGAGCAGTTCTTC.